A selection of T cell receptor beta chains follows, all from one sample in a study of PD-1 blockade in classical Hodgkin lymphoma. Sequenced by immunoSEQ multiplex PCR; TCRdb stores in-frame clones only, minus some. The data show roughly 86,000 clones, with 65% to 85% seen just once and about 15% held by the top ten. This specimen was peripheral blood mononuclear cells (PBMCs), taken before the fourth cycle of nivolumab. The receptors were sampled from a human donor with classical Hodgkin lymphoma. CDR3s include the opening cysteine and the closing phenylalanine or tryptophan. The D gene is left open where the match is weak. Size tells how often a clone was seen (once, few, many) or the class of an expanded clone, and some rows leave it out.

d_gene: TRBD2; abundance: -; v_gene: TRBV29-1; j_gene: TRBJ2-7; CDR3nt: TGCAGCGTTGAAAGACTAGCGGGAGACCGGGAGCAGTACTTC; CDR3aa: CSVERLAGDREQYF
d_gene: -; abundance: few; v_gene: TRBV5-6; j_gene: TRBJ2-7; CDR3nt: TGTGCCAGCAGCTTGGAACAGGGGAGGTACGAGCAGTACTTC; CDR3aa: CASSLEQGRYEQYF
d_gene: -; abundance: -; v_gene: TRBV7-2; j_gene: TRBJ2-6; CDR3nt: TGTGCCAGCAGCTCCGGGGCCGGGACGGTGCCGTTCGTCAACGTCCTGACTTTC; CDR3aa: CASSSGAGTVPFVNVLTF
d_gene: TRBD1; abundance: few; v_gene: TRBV27; j_gene: TRBJ1-2; CDR3nt: TGTGCCAGCAGTGTCAGGGGGCGTATCTATGGCTACACCTTC; CDR3aa: CASSVRGRIYGYTF
d_gene: -; abundance: -; v_gene: TRBV14; j_gene: TRBJ2-5; CDR3nt: TGTGCCAGCAGCCAAGTCCCCGGAGCCGGGGAGACCCAGTACTTC; CDR3aa: CASSQVPGAGETQYF
d_gene: TRBD2; abundance: few; v_gene: TRBV7-2; j_gene: TRBJ2-7; CDR3nt: TGTGCCAGCAGCCCCGGACTAGCGGGAGGGGGCTTTTACTTC; CDR3aa: CASSPGLAGGGFYF
d_gene: -; abundance: -; v_gene: TRBV7-9; j_gene: TRBJ1-4; CDR3nt: TGTGCCAGCAGCTCCGGGCCCCTGTTGAGTGAAAAACTGTTTTTT; CDR3aa: CASSSGPLLSEKLFF
d_gene: -; abundance: -; v_gene: TRBV27; j_gene: TRBJ2-7; CDR3nt: TGTGCCAGCAGTGTACAGCCTGGGCTTTCCGAGCAGTACTTC; CDR3aa: CASSVQPGLSEQYF
d_gene: TRBD2; abundance: -; v_gene: TRBV5-1; j_gene: TRBJ2-3; CDR3nt: TGCGCCAGCAGCTCCCGACTAGCGGGAGACACAGATACGCAGTATTTT; CDR3aa: CASSSRLAGDTDTQYF
d_gene: -; abundance: -; v_gene: TRBV27; j_gene: TRBJ2-7; CDR3nt: TGTGCCAGCAGGACTAGCTACGAGCAGTACTTC; CDR3aa: CASRTSYEQYF
d_gene: TRBD1; abundance: -; v_gene: TRBV29-1; j_gene: TRBJ2-3; CDR3nt: TGCAGCGGAACCGGGACAGGGGCGACAGATACGCAGTATTTT; CDR3aa: CSGTGTGATDTQYF
d_gene: -; abundance: -; v_gene: TRBV7-9; j_gene: TRBJ2-5; CDR3nt: TGTGCCAGCAGAGACCTCGTAGAGACCCAGTACTTC; CDR3aa: CASRDLVETQYF
d_gene: -; abundance: -; v_gene: TRBV19; j_gene: TRBJ2-6; CDR3nt: TGTGCCAGTAATTCCCTCCAGGGGAGGCTCTCTGGGGCCAACGTCCTGACTTTC; CDR3aa: CASNSLQGRLSGANVLTF
d_gene: TRBD1; abundance: medium-sized; v_gene: TRBV11-3; j_gene: TRBJ2-7; CDR3nt: TGTGCCAGCAGCTACGGACAGGGGTGGGAGCAGTACTTC; CDR3aa: CASSYGQGWEQYF
d_gene: TRBD2; abundance: -; v_gene: TRBV7-2; j_gene: TRBJ2-1; CDR3nt: TGTGCCAGCAGCTTAGCGGGGACTAGCTTTGAGCAGTTCTTC; CDR3aa: CASSLAGTSFEQFF
d_gene: -; abundance: -; v_gene: TRBV15; j_gene: TRBJ2-2; CDR3nt: TGTGCCACCAGCGCCCGGGGATTGGCGGGCACCGGGGAGCTGTTTTTT; CDR3aa: CATSARGLAGTGELFF
d_gene: TRBD1; abundance: -; v_gene: TRBV11-2; j_gene: TRBJ1-1; CDR3nt: TGTGCCAGCAGCCCACGACAGGGTATGAACACTGAAGCTTTCTTT; CDR3aa: CASSPRQGMNTEAFF
d_gene: -; abundance: -; v_gene: TRBV6-5; j_gene: TRBJ1-1; CDR3nt: TGTGCCAGCAACCCGGGCCGGGAGAACACTGAAGCTTTCTTT; CDR3aa: CASNPGRENTEAFF
d_gene: -; abundance: once; v_gene: TRBV6-1; j_gene: TRBJ2-5; CDR3nt: TGTGCCAGCAGTGAAGGTTGGGTTCAGACCCAGTACTTC; CDR3aa: CASSEGWVQTQYF
d_gene: TRBD1; abundance: -; v_gene: TRBV19; j_gene: TRBJ1-2; CDR3nt: TGTGCCAGTAGTCATTCGGACAGGGCCTATGGCTACACCTTC; CDR3aa: CASSHSDRAYGYTF
d_gene: -; abundance: -; v_gene: TRBV9; j_gene: TRBJ2-6; CDR3nt: TGTGCCAGCAGCTCCCTCTGGGGGGTTGCTTCTGGGGCCAACGTCCTGACTTTC; CDR3aa: CASSSLWGVASGANVLTF
d_gene: -; abundance: -; v_gene: TRBV7-2; j_gene: TRBJ1-2; CDR3nt: TGTGCCAGCAGCTTTGACCCTTCCTCCTATGGCTACACCTTC; CDR3aa: CASSFDPSSYGYTF
d_gene: TRBD2; abundance: -; v_gene: TRBV6-5; j_gene: TRBJ2-7; CDR3nt: TGTGCCAGCAGTACGCAGGCTAGCGGGAACTACGAGCAGTACTTC; CDR3aa: CASSTQASGNYEQYF
d_gene: -; abundance: -; v_gene: TRBV11-1; j_gene: TRBJ2-7; CDR3nt: TGTGCCAGCAGCTCGACCGTGTACTACGAGCAGTACTTC; CDR3aa: CASSSTVYYEQYF
d_gene: TRBD2; abundance: -; v_gene: TRBV10-1; j_gene: TRBJ2-7; CDR3nt: TGCGCCAGCAGTGAGTCGGGGACTAGCGGGCACGAGCAGTACTTC; CDR3aa: CASSESGTSGHEQYF
d_gene: TRBD2; abundance: -; v_gene: TRBV7-2; j_gene: TRBJ2-1; CDR3nt: TGTGCCAGCAGCCAAATCGGTTCTAGCGGGGGGTTGCGCAATGAGCAGTTCTTC; CDR3aa: CASSQIGSSGGLRNEQFF
d_gene: -; abundance: -; v_gene: TRBV4-3; j_gene: TRBJ1-2; CDR3nt: TGCGCCAGCAGCCAAGCCCCAGTGGGTGGCTACACCTTC; CDR3aa: CASSQAPVGGYTF
d_gene: -; abundance: few; v_gene: TRBV30; j_gene: TRBJ2-1; CDR3nt: TGTGCCTGGACTACAGCGAATGAGCAGTTCTTC; CDR3aa: CAWTTANEQFF
d_gene: -; abundance: -; v_gene: TRBV18; j_gene: TRBJ2-7; CDR3nt: TGTGCCAGCTCACCACACAAGGACATCTACGAGCAGTACTTC; CDR3aa: CASSPHKDIYEQYF
d_gene: TRBD1; abundance: medium-sized; v_gene: TRBV7-2; j_gene: TRBJ2-7; CDR3nt: TGTGCCAGCAGCCCGGCCAGGGGGCGTCCATACGAGCAGTACTTC; CDR3aa: CASSPARGRPYEQYF
d_gene: TRBD1; abundance: -; v_gene: TRBV28; j_gene: TRBJ1-2; CDR3nt: TGTGCCAGCAGTTTACCAGGGGGCATGGCTAGCACGGATGGCTACACCTTC; CDR3aa: CASSLPGGMASTDGYTF
d_gene: -; abundance: -; v_gene: TRBV6-5; j_gene: TRBJ1-5; CDR3nt: TGTGCCAGCAGTTACTCGGGGGGTCACCAGCCCCAGCATTTT; CDR3aa: CASSYSGGHQPQHF
d_gene: TRBD2; abundance: once; v_gene: TRBV2; j_gene: TRBJ2-3; CDR3nt: TGTGCCAGCAGCATAGCGGGAGCCTCAGATACGCAGTATTTT; CDR3aa: CASSIAGASDTQYF
d_gene: -; abundance: -; v_gene: TRBV9; j_gene: TRBJ2-7; CDR3nt: TGTGCCAGCAGCCCGATGGGTGGCGGTGAGCAGTACTTC; CDR3aa: CASSPMGGGEQYF
d_gene: TRBD1; abundance: few; v_gene: TRBV2; j_gene: TRBJ1-3; CDR3nt: TGTGCCAGCCAGCCCGGGACAGGGCCTGGAAACACCATATATTTT; CDR3aa: CASQPGTGPGNTIYF
d_gene: -; abundance: once; v_gene: TRBV29-1; j_gene: TRBJ1-4; CDR3nt: TGCAGCGTTGAAGGGGCGAATGAAAAACTGTTTTTT; CDR3aa: CSVEGANEKLFF
d_gene: -; abundance: once; v_gene: TRBV7-2; j_gene: TRBJ1-2; CDR3nt: TGTGCCAGCAGCTTAATGTTCCAGGACAGATTTCCCCAAAACTATGGCTACACCTTC; CDR3aa: CASSLMFQDRFPQNYGYTF
d_gene: -; abundance: -; v_gene: TRBV7-2; j_gene: TRBJ2-2; CDR3nt: TGTGCCAGCAGCTTCGAGGGAATGAACCACCCCGGGGAGCTGTTTTTT; CDR3aa: CASSFEGMNHPGELFF
d_gene: TRBD1; abundance: once; v_gene: TRBV2; j_gene: TRBJ1-5; CDR3nt: TGTGCCAGCAATCCTACAGGGGGCAGCCAGCCCCAGCATTTT; CDR3aa: CASNPTGGSQPQHF
d_gene: -; abundance: once; v_gene: TRBV5-5; j_gene: TRBJ2-7; CDR3nt: TGTGCCAGCAGCCCTCCACTAGCTTTGCACGAGCAGTACTTC; CDR3aa: CASSPPLALHEQYF
d_gene: -; abundance: -; v_gene: TRBV6-5; j_gene: TRBJ1-4; CDR3nt: TGTGCCAGCAGCCACGCCAGGGAAAAACTGTTTTTT; CDR3aa: CASSHAREKLFF
d_gene: TRBD2; abundance: -; v_gene: TRBV18; j_gene: TRBJ2-1; CDR3nt: TGTGCCAGCTCACCACCGGTGGCGGGAGGCCTAAATGAGCAGTTCTTC; CDR3aa: CASSPPVAGGLNEQFF
d_gene: -; abundance: -; v_gene: TRBV18; j_gene: TRBJ2-5; CDR3nt: TGTGCCAGCTCACCCAATATGGGGGAGGAGACCCAGTACTTC; CDR3aa: CASSPNMGEETQYF
d_gene: TRBD2; abundance: -; v_gene: TRBV5-4; j_gene: TRBJ2-1; CDR3nt: TGTGCCAGCAGCTCCGGGACTAGCGGGAGTGAGCAGTTCTTC; CDR3aa: CASSSGTSGSEQFF
d_gene: -; abundance: -; v_gene: TRBV7-2; j_gene: TRBJ2-1; CDR3nt: TGTGCCAGCAGCTCCACATTTCCGAGCTCCTACAATGAGCAGTTCTTC; CDR3aa: CASSSTFPSSYNEQFF
d_gene: -; abundance: -; v_gene: TRBV14; j_gene: TRBJ1-1; CDR3nt: TGTGCCAGCAGCCAAGATCCAGTGGGACATGAAGCTTTCTTT; CDR3aa: CASSQDPVGHEAFF
d_gene: -; abundance: -; v_gene: TRBV5-1; j_gene: TRBJ2-5; CDR3nt: TGCGCCAGCAGCTTGGCCGGACTACAAGAGACCCAGTACTTC; CDR3aa: CASSLAGLQETQYF
d_gene: -; abundance: -; v_gene: TRBV4-3; j_gene: TRBJ1-4; CDR3nt: TGCGCCAGCAGCGTCGCGCCGGGCTTTAATGAAAAACTGTTTTTT; CDR3aa: CASSVAPGFNEKLFF
d_gene: TRBD2; abundance: -; v_gene: TRBV7-2; j_gene: TRBJ2-7; CDR3nt: TGTGCCAGCAGCCTCGGGACTAGCGGGAGGTGGCAGTACTTC; CDR3aa: CASSLGTSGRWQYF
d_gene: TRBD2; abundance: -; v_gene: TRBV9; j_gene: TRBJ2-1; CDR3nt: TGTGCCAGCAGCGCGGGACTAGCGGGCGACAATGAGCAGTTCTTC; CDR3aa: CASSAGLAGDNEQFF